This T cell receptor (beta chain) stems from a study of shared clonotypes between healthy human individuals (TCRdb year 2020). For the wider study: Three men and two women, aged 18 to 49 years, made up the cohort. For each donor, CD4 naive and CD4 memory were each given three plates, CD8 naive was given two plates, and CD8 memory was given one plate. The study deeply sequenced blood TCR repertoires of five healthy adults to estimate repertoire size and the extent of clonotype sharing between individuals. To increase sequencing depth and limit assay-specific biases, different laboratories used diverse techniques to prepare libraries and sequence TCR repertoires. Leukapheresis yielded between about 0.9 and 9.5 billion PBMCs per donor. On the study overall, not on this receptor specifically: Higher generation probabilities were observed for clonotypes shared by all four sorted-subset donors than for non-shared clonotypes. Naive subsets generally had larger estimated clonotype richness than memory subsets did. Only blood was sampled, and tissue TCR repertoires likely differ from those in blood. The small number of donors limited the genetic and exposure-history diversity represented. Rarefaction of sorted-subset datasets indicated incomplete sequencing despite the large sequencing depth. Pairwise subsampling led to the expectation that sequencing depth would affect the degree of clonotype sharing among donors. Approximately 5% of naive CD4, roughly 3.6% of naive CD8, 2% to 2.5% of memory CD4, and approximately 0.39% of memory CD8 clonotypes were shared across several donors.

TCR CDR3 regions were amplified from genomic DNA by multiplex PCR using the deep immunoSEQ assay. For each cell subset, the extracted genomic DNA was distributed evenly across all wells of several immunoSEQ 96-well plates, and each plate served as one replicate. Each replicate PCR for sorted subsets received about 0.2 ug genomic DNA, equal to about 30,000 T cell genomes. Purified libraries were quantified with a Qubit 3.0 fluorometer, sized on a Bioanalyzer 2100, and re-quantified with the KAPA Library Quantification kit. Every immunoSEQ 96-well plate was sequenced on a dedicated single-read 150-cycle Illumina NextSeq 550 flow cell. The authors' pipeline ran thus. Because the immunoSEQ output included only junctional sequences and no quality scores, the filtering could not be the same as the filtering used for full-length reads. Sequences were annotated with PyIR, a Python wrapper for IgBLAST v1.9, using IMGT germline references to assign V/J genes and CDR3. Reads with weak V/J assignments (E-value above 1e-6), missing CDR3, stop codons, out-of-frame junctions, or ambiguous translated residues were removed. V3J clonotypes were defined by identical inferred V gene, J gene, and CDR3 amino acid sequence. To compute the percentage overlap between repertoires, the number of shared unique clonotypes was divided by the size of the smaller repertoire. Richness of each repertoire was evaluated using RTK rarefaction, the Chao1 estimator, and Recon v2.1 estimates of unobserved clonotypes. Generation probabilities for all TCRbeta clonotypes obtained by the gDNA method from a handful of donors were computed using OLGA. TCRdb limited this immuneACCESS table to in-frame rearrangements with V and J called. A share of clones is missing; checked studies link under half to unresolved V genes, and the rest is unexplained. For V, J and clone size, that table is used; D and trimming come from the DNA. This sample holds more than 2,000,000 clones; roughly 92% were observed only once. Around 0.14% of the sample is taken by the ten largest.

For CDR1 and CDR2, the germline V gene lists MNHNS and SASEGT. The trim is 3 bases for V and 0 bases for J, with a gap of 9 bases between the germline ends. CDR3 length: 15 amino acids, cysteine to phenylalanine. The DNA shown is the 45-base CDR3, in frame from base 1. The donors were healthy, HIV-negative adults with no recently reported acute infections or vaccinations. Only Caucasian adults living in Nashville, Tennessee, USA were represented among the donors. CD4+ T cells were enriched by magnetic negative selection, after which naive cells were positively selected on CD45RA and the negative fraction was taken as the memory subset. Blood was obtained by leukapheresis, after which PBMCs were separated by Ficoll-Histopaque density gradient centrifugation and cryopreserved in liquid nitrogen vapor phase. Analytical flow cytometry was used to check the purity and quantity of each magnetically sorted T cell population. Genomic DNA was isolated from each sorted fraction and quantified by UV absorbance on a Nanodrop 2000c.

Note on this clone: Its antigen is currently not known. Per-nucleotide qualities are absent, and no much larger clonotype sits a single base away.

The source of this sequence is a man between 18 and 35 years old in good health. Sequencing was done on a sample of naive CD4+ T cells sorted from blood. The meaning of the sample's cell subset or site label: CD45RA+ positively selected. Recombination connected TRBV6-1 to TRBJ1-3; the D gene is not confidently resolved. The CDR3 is CASSDGWGSGNTIYF. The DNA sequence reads TGTGCCAGCAGTGACGGGTGGGGCTCTGGAAACACCATATATTTT.